This T cell receptor beta chain stems from a study of CD8+CD57+ T cells in acquired aplastic anemia. This CDR3 is 17 amino acids long. The ends were cut back, 2 bases at V and 0 bases at J, with 13 bases in the middle. Germline V gives CDR1 MGHRA, CDR2 YSYEKL. This clonotype was counted many times. Genomic DNA served as template for TCR beta VDJ and CDR3 profiling. Each CDR3 protein is one row after TCRdb ran MiXCR on the reads. The sample holds 250,000 to 350,000 distinct CDR3 sequences; roughly 50% are singletons and the top ten take under 8.5%. This receptor was identified in a human donor with severe aplastic anemia or a healthy control (not recorded which). The rearrangement uses TRBV4-1 and TRBJ2-2, with no clear D. The sequenced sample consisted of sorted CD4+, CD8+, or CD8+CD57+ T cells (not recorded which) from PBMCs. The CDR3 DNA is TGCGCCAGCAGCCAATTAGACTTGGTGACGAACACCGGGGAGCTGTTTTTT. It specifies CASSQLDLVTNTGELFF.